The 25 T cell receptor beta chains below come from one sample, sequenced in a study of OX40 agonist ivuxolimab in advanced cancers. Profiled with immunoSEQ multiplex PCR; TCRdb holds only in-frame clones, not every one. The sample lists about 79,000 clones, 85% to 95% occurring once. The sequencing used CD4+ or CD8+ T cells sorted from blood, collected in a trial of the OX40 agonist ivuxolimab. Every receptor here comes from an adult with an advanced solid tumor such as melanoma, head and neck, liver or kidney cancer.

The chain recombines TRBV5-4 with TRBJ2-1; D unresolved. The CDR3 covers 17 residues. Trimming took 5 bases from V and 5 from J, leaving 23 bases between them. The germline CDR1 and CDR2 sequences are SGHNT and YYREEE (reference sequence). The CDR3 sequence is CASSPTPRAGGNNEQFF. The CDR3 DNA reads as TGTGCCAGCAGTCCAACCCCTCGGGCAGGTGGGAACAATGAGCAGTTCTTC. Supplemented by reference TRBV5-4 and TRBJ2-1, the full variable domain reads ETGVTQSPTHLIKTRGQQVTLRCSSQSGHNTVSWYQQALGQGPQFIFQYYREEENGRGNFPPRFSGLQFPNYSSELNVNALELDDSALYLCASSPTPRAGGNNEQFFGPGTRLTVL.

This rearrangement joins TRBV4-1 to TRBJ2-4; the D gene is possibly TRBD2 (5 bases). The V and J ends lost 1 base and 4 bases respectively, with 8 bases between them. The CDR3 contains 14 residues. In germline, CDR1 is MGHRA, CDR2 YSYEKL. CDR3 amino acids: CASSQVERKNIQYF. The CDR3 bases are TGCGCCAGCAGCCAAGTCGAGCGGAAAAACATTCAGTACTTC.

This CDR3 is CASRTFDGSYEQYF. The CDR3 coding sequence is TGTGCCAGCAGGACCTTTGATGGGAGCTACGAGCAGTACTTC. The J gene is TRBJ2-7, the V gene TRBV6-1; weak D call: TRBD2 (5 bases). The germline V and J ends were trimmed by 6 bases and 3 bases, with 15 bases remaining between them. This CDR3 contains 14 residues. Germline V CDR1 and CDR2: MNHNS, SASEGT.

This rearrangement joins TRBV6-5 to TRBJ2-7; TRBD1 might be the D (6 bases). Germline V gives CDR1 MNHEY, CDR2 SVGAGI. This CDR3 contains 14 residues. V was trimmed by 5 bases and J by 2 bases, leaving 13 bases between them. The CDR3 sequence is CASSQPGHPYEQYF. The CDR3, as DNA: TGTGCCAGCAGTCAACCGGGACACCCCTACGAGCAGTACTTC.

The chain employs TRBV11-3 and TRBJ2-7; D unclear. CDR1 is SGHNT and CDR2 is YENEEA in the germline V gene. The CDR3 length is 13 residues. Trimming cost V 1 base and J 6 bases, with 10 bases left between them. Here the CDR3 reads CASSLGPEIEQYF. The CDR3 region has the DNA TGTGCCAGCAGCTTAGGCCCGGAAATCGAGCAGTACTTC.

CDR3 bases: TGTGCCAGCAGTTTATCGGGTCTTACTTCCTTCTACGAGCAGTACTTC. Translated: CASSLSGLTSFYEQYF. V is TRBV27 and J is TRBJ2-7; D gene unclear. CDR3 length: 16 amino acids. Trimming took 0 bases from V and 3 from J, leaving 15 bases between them. Germline V gene lookup returns CDR1 MNHEY and CDR2 SMNVEV (reference sequence).

V gene TRBV6-1 combines with J gene TRBJ2-5; the D gene is possibly TRBD2 (6 bases). V was shortened by 0 bases and J by 2 bases, with 16 bases between the two germline ends. In germline, CDR1 is MNHNS, CDR2 SASEGT. The CDR3 sequence is 17 residues long. The CDR3 is CASSEAPGRGPQETQYF. The CDR3 nucleotides read TGTGCCAGCAGTGAAGCGCCGGGGCGGGGACCACAAGAGACCCAGTACTTC.

The genes are TRBV9 and TRBJ2-1; D call uncertain. This CDR3 spans 12 amino acids. V was clipped by 1 base and J by 8 bases, with 7 bases between them. The germline gives CDR1 SGDLS, CDR2 YYNGEE. CDR3 bases: TGTGCCAGCAGCGTATTCGGGTATGAGCAGTTCTTC. This codes for CASSVFGYEQFF.

The chain joins TRBV4-3 to TRBJ1-4; D gene uncertain. Germline V gene lookup returns CDR1 LGHNA and CDR2 YSLEER. This CDR3 is 15 amino acids long. V lost 0 bases and J 6 bases, leaving 11 bases between the germline ends. The CDR3 is CASSQDPGGDEKLFF. In DNA, the CDR3 is TGCGCCAGCAGCCAAGATCCGGGAGGAGATGAAAAACTGTTTTTT.

The sample holds one count of this clone. The chain uses TRBV7-8 and TRBJ2-5; 15 bases are shared with TRBD2. The V gene end was trimmed by 4 bases and the J gene end by 5 bases; junction bases not matched to a gene: 8. The CDR3 loop spans 17 amino acids. CDR1 and CDR2 (germline): SGHVS, FQNEAQ. Here the CDR3 DNA reads TGTGCCAGCAGCTCGGGACTAGCGGGGGGTATCGAGGAGACCCAGTACTTC. Translating gives CASSSGLAGGIEETQYF.

This clone occurred a few times. This CDR3 reads CASSLAWAEYTEAFF. Written as DNA, the CDR3 is TGCGCCAGCAGCTTGGCCTGGGCAGAGTACACTGAAGCTTTCTTT. The chain links TRBV5-1 to TRBJ1-1; D is ambiguous. Germline assignment: CDR1 SGHRS and CDR2 YFSETQ. The CDR3 spans 15 residues. Trimming took 0 bases from V and 3 from J, leaving 12 bases between them.

This clone was counted a single time. The chain combines TRBV12-5 with TRBJ2-3; 7 positions agree with TRBD1. The CDR3 has 13 residues. The V segment lost 2 bases and the J segment 5 bases; nucleotides outside the gene matches: 1. Germline loops: CDR1 LGHNT, CDR2 FRNRAP. The CDR3 coding sequence is TGTGCTAGTGGTTTGAACAGGGGAGATACGCAGTATTTT. Translation: CASGLNRGDTQYF.

CDR3 in amino acids: CSVGQGNGYGYTF. The CDR3, as DNA: TGCAGCGTGGGACAGGGAAACGGGTATGGCTACACCTTC. This rearrangement joins TRBV29-1 to TRBJ1-2; 9 nucleotides align to TRBD1. CDR1 is SQVTM and CDR2 is ANQGSEA in the germline V gene. V was clipped by 6 bases and J by 5 bases; unmatched bases: 7. The CDR3 consists of 13 residues.

CDR3 nucleotide sequence: TGTGCCAGCAGTCACGTGGGGGCAGCTGAAGCTTTCTTT. This translates into CASSHVGAAEAFF. The V gene is TRBV7-9, the J gene TRBJ1-1; D is possibly TRBD1 (6 bases). This CDR3 is 13 amino acids long. Deletions cut 6 bases from V and 6 bases from J, with 14 bases between. Germline lookup yields CDR1 SEHNR and CDR2 FQNEAQ (reference sequence).

This rearrangement joins TRBV21-1 to TRBJ1-1; the table's D gene call, TRBD1, was not cross checked with the DNA. TRBV21-1 is designated a pseudogene. The CDR3 sequence is 16 residues long. This chain's CDR3 is CASSKGGQGANTEAFF. The CDR3 region has the DNA TGTGCCAGCAGCAAAGGTGGTCAGGGGGCAAACACTGAAGCTTTCTTT.

This clone has a handful of counts. The chain carries TRBV7-3 and TRBJ1-1, with D possibly matching TRBD1 (5 bases). CDR3 size: 13 residues. Trimming shortened V by 8 bases and J by 4 bases, and 14 bases separated the two germline ends. Germline V gene data show CDR1 as SGHTA and CDR2 as FQGTGA. The CDR3, as DNA: TGTGCCAGCGCCAAGGGACCGACCACTGAAGCTTTCTTT. Its translation is CASAKGPTTEAFF. Full variable domain (outside the CDR3, taken from reference TRBV7-3 and TRBJ1-1): GAGVSQTPSNKVTEKGKYVELRCDPISGHTALYWYRQSLGQGPEFLIYFQGTGAADDSGLPNDRFFAVRPEGSVSTLKIQRTERGDSAVYLCASAKGPTTEAFFGQGTRLTVV.

This clone has at least ten counts. The chain employs TRBV5-8 and TRBJ2-2; D not resolved. CDR1 and CDR2 from the germline V gene are SGHTS and YDEGEE. The CDR3 has 15 residues. V was cut by 5 bases and J by 0 bases, with 11 bases left in between. In DNA, the CDR3 is TGTGCCAGCAGGCTCTACAGTGCGAACACCGGGGAGCTGTTTTTT. It yields the protein CASRLYSANTGELFF. Full variable domain (rest looked up from reference TRBV5-8 and TRBJ2-2): EAGVTQSPTHLIKTRGQQATLRCSPISGHTSVYWYQQALGLGLQFLLWYDEGEERNRGNFPPRFSGRQFPNYSSELNVNALELEDSALYLCASRLYSANTGELFFGEGSRLTVL.

The chain uses TRBV19 and TRBJ2-5; D might be TRBD1 or TRBD2, each matching 5 bases. This CDR3 comprises 16 residues. Germline lookup yields CDR1 LNHDA and CDR2 SQIVND (reference sequence). The V end lost 5 bases, the J end lost 0 bases, and 16 bases lay between the germline ends. The CDR3 loop is CASSVWDGEYQETQYF. Written as DNA, the CDR3 is TGTGCCAGTAGTGTCTGGGACGGCGAGTACCAAGAGACCCAGTACTTC.

The chain carries TRBV7-2 and TRBJ1-3; 10 positions agree with TRBD1. Germline trimming cut 5 bases from V and 3 bases from J; bases unmatched to any gene: 4. CDR1 and CDR2 (germline): SGHTA, FQGNSA. This CDR3 is 15 amino acids long. The CDR3 loop reads CASSPTGGLGNTIYF. The CDR3 DNA is TGTGCCAGCAGCCCGACAGGGGGCCTTGGAAACACCATATATTTT.

CDR3 sequence (DNA): TGTGCCAGCAGCTTAGAGAGGACAGGGTTGAACACTGAAGCTTTCTTT. Its protein is CASSLERTGLNTEAFF. The gene calls are TRBV11-2 and TRBJ1-1; 8 bases map to TRBD1. The CDR3 extends over 16 amino acids. J was trimmed by 0 bases and V by 0 bases; bases with no gene match: 3. Germline V CDR1 and CDR2: SGHAT, FQNNGV.

The chain combines TRBV5-6 with TRBJ2-2; no clear D. CDR1 SGHDT and CDR2 YYEEEE come from the germline V gene. The CDR3 length is 12 residues. The V end was cut by 2 bases, the J end by 6 bases, with 5 bases between. CDR3 amino acids: CASSLGPGELFF. Written as DNA, the CDR3 is TGTGCCAGCAGCTTAGGTCCCGGGGAGCTGTTTTTT.

The rearrangement uses TRBV27 and TRBJ1-4; D is unclear. The ends were cut back, 3 bases at V and 4 bases at J, with 9 bases in the middle. In germline, CDR1 is MNHEY, CDR2 SMNVEV (reference sequence). The CDR3 has 14 amino acids. DNA for the CDR3: TGTGCCAGCAGTTTTGGCGTCTATAATGAAAAACTGTTTTTT. Translating it yields CASSFGVYNEKLFF.

CDR3 sequence (DNA): TGCGCCAGCAGCTTGATGCGACAGATCCAAGAGACCCAGTACTTC. Translation: CASSLMRQIQETQYF. This rearrangement joins TRBV5-1 to TRBJ2-5, with a tentative D call TRBD1 (5 bases). CDR1 SGHRS and CDR2 YFSETQ come from the germline V gene. This CDR3 has 15 amino acids. Deletions cut 1 base from V and 1 base from J, with 11 bases between.

V is TRBV5-8 and J is TRBJ2-1; no clear D. CDR3 length equals 14 residues. The V end lost 0 bases, the J end lost 7 bases, and 11 bases lay between the germline ends. Germline V gives CDR1 SGHTS, CDR2 YDEGEE. This CDR3 reads CASSLAEGLNEQFF. Written as DNA, the CDR3 is TGTGCCAGCAGCTTGGCCGAAGGTCTAAATGAGCAGTTCTTC.

The chain carries TRBV27 and TRBJ1-5; no definite D call. This CDR3 is 14 amino acids long. V was pared by 3 bases and J by 5 bases, with 11 bases between. The germline gives CDR1 MNHEY, CDR2 SMNVEV (reference sequence). The CDR3 sequence is CASSLLGFDQPQHF. The DNA of the CDR3 is TGTGCCAGCAGTTTGTTGGGGTTTGATCAGCCCCAGCATTTT.